Described below is a single T cell receptor beta chain sequence and its context. Germline V gives CDR1 MNHEY, CDR2 SVGAGI. There are 14 residues in the CDR3. The J segment lost 6 bases and the V segment lost 7 bases, leaving 8 bases of the junction unmatched. These data are taken from a study of shared clonotypes between healthy human individuals. In replicate PCRs of sorted subsets, about 190 ng DNA, approximately 28,000 T cell genomes, was used. The repertoire was sequenced with immunoSEQ multiplex PCR; TCRdb's copy has only in-frame clones and lacks some. The sample lists fewer than 3 million clones, approximately 90% seen once, with around 0.4% in the top ten.

This chain joins TRBV6-5 and TRBJ2-7; 11 positions agree with TRBD1. The clonotype was recovered from a man aged 18 to 29 in good health. Some clones in this sample may be carry-over from other donors' samples. Material for sequencing was naive CD4+ T cells from PBMCs. Subset of the sample: CD45RA+ positively selected. CDR3 DNA: TGTGCCAGCACGCTTACAGGGACAGGGGGCGAGCAGTACTTC. Protein: CASTLTGTGGEQYF.